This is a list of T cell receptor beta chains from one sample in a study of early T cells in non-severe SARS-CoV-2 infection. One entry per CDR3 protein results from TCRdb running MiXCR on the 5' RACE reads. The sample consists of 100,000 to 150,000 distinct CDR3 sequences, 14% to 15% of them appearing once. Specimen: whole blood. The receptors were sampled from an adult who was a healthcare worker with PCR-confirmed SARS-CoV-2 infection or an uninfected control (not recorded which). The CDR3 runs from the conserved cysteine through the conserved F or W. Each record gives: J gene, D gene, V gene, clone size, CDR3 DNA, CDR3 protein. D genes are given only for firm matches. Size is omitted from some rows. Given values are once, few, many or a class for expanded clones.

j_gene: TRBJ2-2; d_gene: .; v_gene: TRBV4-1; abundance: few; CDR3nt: TGCGCCAGCAGCCAAGAGAGGAATTCGCGCACCGGGGAGCTGTTTTTT; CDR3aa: CASSQERNSRTGELFF
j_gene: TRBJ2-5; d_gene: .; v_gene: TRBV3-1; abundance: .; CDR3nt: TGTGCCAGCAGCCAAGATAGCCGCCAAGAGACCCAGTACTTC; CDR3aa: CASSQDSRQETQYF
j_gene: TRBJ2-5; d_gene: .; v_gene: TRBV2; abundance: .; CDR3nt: TGTGCCAGCACAAGGGGTCAAGAGACCCAGTACTTC; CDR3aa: CASTRGQETQYF
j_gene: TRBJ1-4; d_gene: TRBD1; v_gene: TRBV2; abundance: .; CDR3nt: TGTGCCAGCAGTGTGGGACAGGGACGGCCAAAACTGTTTTTT; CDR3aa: CASSVGQGRPKLFF
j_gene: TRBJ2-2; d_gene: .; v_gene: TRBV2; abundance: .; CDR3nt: TGTGCCAGCAGTGAAGGTCATCTCGGGCACACCGGGGAGCTGTTTTTT; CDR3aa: CASSEGHLGHTGELFF
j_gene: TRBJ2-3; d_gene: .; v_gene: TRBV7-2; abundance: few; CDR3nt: TGTGCCAGCAGCCCAACGGTGGCGGGGCTGAGTACGCAGTATTTT; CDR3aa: CASSPTVAGLSTQYF
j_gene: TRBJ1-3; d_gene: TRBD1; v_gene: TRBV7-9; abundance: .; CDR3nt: TGTGCCAGCAGATTACAGGGGACTGGAAACACCATATATTTT; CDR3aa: CASRLQGTGNTIYF
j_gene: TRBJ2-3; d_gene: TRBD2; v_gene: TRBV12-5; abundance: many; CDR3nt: TGTGCTAGTGGTTTGGGGACTAGCGGGGCGGGAGATACGCAGTATTTT; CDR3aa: CASGLGTSGAGDTQYF
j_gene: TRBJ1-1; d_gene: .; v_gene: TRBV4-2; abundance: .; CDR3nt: TGTGCCAGCAGCCAAGTCGACCATATGAACACTGAAGCTTTCTTT; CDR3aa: CASSQVDHMNTEAFF
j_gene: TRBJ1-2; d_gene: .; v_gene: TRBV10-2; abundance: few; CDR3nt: TGCGCCAGCAGTGAAGGAAGGGCCACCGGTGACTATGGCTACACCTTC; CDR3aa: CASSEGRATGDYGYTF
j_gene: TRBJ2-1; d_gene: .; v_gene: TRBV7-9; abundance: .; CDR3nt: TGTGCCAGCAGCTTATCCGGGACCTACAATGAGCAGTTCTTC; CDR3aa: CASSLSGTYNEQFF
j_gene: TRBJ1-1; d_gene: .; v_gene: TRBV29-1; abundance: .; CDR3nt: TGCAGCGTAACCGGACGGCCTTCGAACACTGAAGCTTTCTTT; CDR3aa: CSVTGRPSNTEAFF
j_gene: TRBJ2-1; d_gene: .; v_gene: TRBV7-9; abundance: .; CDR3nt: TGTGCCAGCTCCTGGGCCAGCCCGGATGAGCAGTTCTTC; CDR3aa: CASSWASPDEQFF
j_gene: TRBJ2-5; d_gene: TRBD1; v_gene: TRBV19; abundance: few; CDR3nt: TGTGCCAGTCGGGACAGGACTAAAGAGACCCAGTACTTC; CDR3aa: CASRDRTKETQYF
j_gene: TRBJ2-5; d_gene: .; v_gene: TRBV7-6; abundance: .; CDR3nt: TGTGCCAGCAGCTTGGAGGGGTTTCGGTCGGAGACCCAGTACTTC; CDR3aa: CASSLEGFRSETQYF
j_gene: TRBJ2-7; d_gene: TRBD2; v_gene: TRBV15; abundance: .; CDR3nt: TGTTCACACAACCCTATAGCGGGGGACTTACGCGAGCAGTACTTC; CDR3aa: CSHNPIAGDLREQYF
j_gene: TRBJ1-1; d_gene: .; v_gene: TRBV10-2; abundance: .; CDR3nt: TGCGCCAGCAGCCAGGGGCACACTGAAGCTTTCTTT; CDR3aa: CASSQGHTEAFF
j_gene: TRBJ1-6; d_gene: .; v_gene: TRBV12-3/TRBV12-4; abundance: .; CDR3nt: TGTGCCAGTAAGGACACTTACAATACACCCCTCCACTTT; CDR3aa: CASKDTYNTPLHF
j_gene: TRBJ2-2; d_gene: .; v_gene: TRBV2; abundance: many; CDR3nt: TGTGCCAGCAGGCCAACGGGGTTCACGAACACCGGGGAGCTGTTTTTT; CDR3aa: CASRPTGFTNTGELFF
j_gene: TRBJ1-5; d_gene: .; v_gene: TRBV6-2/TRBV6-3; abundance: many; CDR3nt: TGTGCCAGCAGTTACGACACGGATCAGCCCCAGCATTTT; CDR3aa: CASSYDTDQPQHF